The 30 T cell receptor beta chains listed next were all sequenced from one sample in a study of blood T cell repertoires in COVID-19. TCRdb's copy holds only in-frame clones and misses some; the assay was immunoSEQ multiplex PCR. The data show 150,000 to 200,000 clones, around 85% seen once. Sequencing was performed on peripheral blood. The receptors come from a woman aged 60 to 75 with COVID-19, enrolled during active disease.

This chain connects TRBV4-2 to TRBJ1-1; D remains unclear. CDR1 and CDR2 from the germline V gene are LGHNA and YNFKEQ. V lost 7 bases to trimming and J lost 2 bases, with 11 bases between them. This CDR3 has 13 amino acids. CDR3 region: CASTWTGNTEAFF. In DNA form, the CDR3 reads TGTGCCAGCACCTGGACGGGAAACACTGAAGCTTTCTTT.

The chain combines TRBV5-1 with TRBJ2-1; 7 positions agree with TRBD1. V gave up 7 bases and J gave up 3 bases; unmatched junction bases: 7. The CDR3 consists of 14 residues. CDR1 is SGHRS, CDR2 YFSETQ, per germline. The CDR3 protein is CASGKDRLYNEQFF. The CDR3 DNA reads as TGCGCCAGCGGCAAGGACAGGCTCTACAATGAGCAGTTCTTC.

J is TRBJ1-2 and V is TRBV6-5; 7 nucleotides align to TRBD1. The CDR3 contains 14 residues. The junction had 12 bases not matched to a gene; V was cut back by 6 bases and J by 8 bases. Germline loops: CDR1 MNHEY, CDR2 SVGAGI. As DNA, the CDR3 is TGTGCCAGCAGGGCAAATTTCAGGGGGGACGGCTACACCTTC. This gives the protein CASRANFRGDGYTF.

This chain links TRBV28 with TRBJ1-2; 8 bases fit TRBD1. CDR3 length equals 13 residues. CDR1 and CDR2 from the germline V gene are MDHEN and SYDVKM. V dropped 5 bases and J dropped 2; count of bases not matched to a gene: 1. The CDR3 spells CASSRDRNYGYTF. The CDR3 DNA is TGTGCCAGCAGTCGGGACAGGAACTATGGCTACACCTTC.

Concerning this clone itself: Other DNA sequences within the sample encode an identical CDR3. The chain combines TRBV24-1 with TRBJ2-7; maybe TRBD2 (5 bases). The CDR3 is made up of 13 amino acids. V lost 6 bases to trimming and J lost 0 bases, with 8 bases between them. Germline assignment: CDR1 KGHDR and CDR2 SFDVKD. The CDR3 region is CATSRGSSYEQYF. CDR3 DNA sequence: TGTGCCACCAGTCGGGGTAGCTCCTACGAGCAGTACTTC.

This chain connects TRBV11-2 to TRBJ2-7, with D unclear. This CDR3 has 11 residues. The V gene's germline CDR1 is SGHAT and CDR2 FQNNGV. The germline V and J ends were trimmed by 6 bases and 4 bases, with 7 bases remaining between them. This CDR3 reads CASSYTYEQYF. CDR3 bases: TGTGCCAGCAGTTACACGTACGAGCAGTACTTC.

The chain uses TRBV30 and TRBJ1-4; D remains unclear. With 3 bases removed from V and 4 bases from J, the gap between germline ends came to 12 bases. This CDR3 comprises 14 residues. Germline V gene data show CDR1 as GTSNPN and CDR2 as SVGIG (reference sequence). For the CDR3, the DNA is TGTGCCTGGAGCGACTTAAGGAGTAATGAAAAACTGTTTTTT. Translating it yields CAWSDLRSNEKLFF. Supplemented by reference TRBV30 and TRBJ1-4, the full variable domain reads SQTIHQWPATLVQPVGSPLSLECTVEGTSNPNLYWYRQAAGRGLQLLFYSVGIGQISSEVPQNLSASRPQDRQFILSSKKLLLSDSGFYLCAWSDLRSNEKLFFGSGTQLSVL.

The V and J genes are TRBV9 and TRBJ2-2, with 11 bases identical to TRBD1. J was trimmed by 7 bases and V by 2 bases; bases with no gene match: 4. Germline V gives CDR1 SGDLS, CDR2 YYNGEE. The length of the CDR3 is 15 residues. CDR3 coding DNA: TGTGCCAGCAGCGTTGCGGGACAGGGGGGCGGGGAGCTGTTTTTT. Its protein is CASSVAGQGGGELFF. The variable domain in full, with the rest retrieved from reference TRBV9 and TRBJ2-2, is DSGVTQTPKHLITATGQRVTLRCSPRSGDLSVYWYQQSLDQGLQFLIQYYNGEERAKGNILERFSAQQFPDLHSELNLSSLELGDSALYFCASSVAGQGGGELFFGEGSRLTVL.

This rearrangement joins TRBV6-5 to TRBJ2-4, with D possibly matching TRBD1 (6 bases). There are 15 residues in the CDR3. The V gene's germline CDR1 is MNHEY and CDR2 SVGAGI. V lost 6 bases, J lost 0 bases, and 12 bases lay in between. The CDR3 is CASRDSQLAKNIQYF. In nucleotides, the CDR3 is TGTGCCAGCAGGGACAGCCAACTAGCCAAAAACATTCAGTACTTC.

The chain has TRBV5-1 and TRBJ1-2; the match to TRBD1 covers 10 bases. Germline V gene data show CDR1 as SGHRS and CDR2 as YFSETQ. This CDR3 is 17 amino acids long. After removal of 6 bases from V and 0 bases from J, the junction contained 11 bases not matched to a gene. CDR3 amino acids: CASTLGQGGRANYGYTF. CDR3 sequence (DNA): TGCGCCAGCACCCTAGGACAGGGGGGCAGAGCTAACTATGGCTACACCTTC. The variable domain in full, completed from reference TRBV5-1 and TRBJ1-2, reads KAGVTQTPRYLIKTRGQQVTLSCSPISGHRSVSWYQQTPGQGLQFLFEYFSETQRNKGNFPGRFSGRQFSNSRSEMNVSTLELGDSALYLCASTLGQGGRANYGYTFGSGTRLTVV.

The chain is built from TRBV6-5 and TRBJ2-2, with D unclear. Trimming removed 0 bases at V and 1 base at J, with 9 bases between. The germline CDR1 and CDR2 sequences are MNHEY and SVGAGI. CDR3 length: 16 amino acids. DNA of the CDR3: TGTGCCAGCAGTTACTCGATATCGGGGAACACCGGGGAGCTGTTTTTT. The encoded protein is CASSYSISGNTGELFF.

In DNA form, the CDR3 reads TGCGCCAGCAGCTTGACTAGCGGGAGCTCCTACGAGCAGTACTTC. It specifies CASSLTSGSSYEQYF. The rearrangement links TRBV5-1 to TRBJ2-7; 11 bases agree with TRBD2. Per the germline V gene, CDR1 is SGHRS and CDR2 is YFSETQ. The CDR3 consists of 15 residues. The V gene end was trimmed by 1 base and the J gene end by 0 bases; junction bases not matched to a gene: 0.

This chain joins TRBV6-2 or TRBV6-3 and TRBJ2-7; 9 bases match TRBD1. V lost 6 bases and J lost 4; bases outside the gene matches: 4. The V gene's germline CDR1 is MNHEY and CDR2 SVGEGT. This CDR3 comprises 13 residues. Here the CDR3 DNA reads TGTGCCAGCAGCGGGACAGGGCTGTACGAGCAGTACTTC. Translating gives CASSGTGLYEQYF.

The chain couples TRBV9 to TRBJ2-5; 8 bases agree with TRBD1. The junction had 8 bases not matched to a gene; V was cut back by 2 bases and J by 5 bases. This CDR3 spans 15 amino acids. Germline V gene data show CDR1 as SGDLS and CDR2 as YYNGEE. The CDR3 region has the DNA TGTGCCAGCAGCGTGGCAGGGGGCTATGTGGAGACCCAGTACTTC. This encodes CASSVAGGYVETQYF.

This rearrangement joins TRBV27 to TRBJ1-2, with 7 bases lining up with TRBD1. This CDR3 has 18 residues. Losses at the gene ends were 5 bases for V and 1 base for J; bases not matched to a gene: 16. Germline V gene data show CDR1 as MNHEY and CDR2 as SMNVEV (reference sequence). This CDR3 is CASSPSRRFGTDNYGYTF. The CDR3 bases are TGTGCCAGCAGTCCCTCCCGGCGCTTCGGGACAGATAACTATGGCTACACCTTC.

The genes are TRBV19 and TRBJ2-7; 7 bases are a match to TRBD1. V dropped 5 bases and J dropped 0; count of bases not matched to a gene: 1. Germline CDR1 LNHDA, CDR2 SQIVND (reference sequence). CDR3 length: 13 amino acids. Here the CDR3 reads CASSDRVSYEQYF. The CDR3 region has the DNA TGTGCCAGTAGTGACAGGGTCTCCTACGAGCAGTACTTC.

This chain connects TRBV2 to TRBJ1-5, with 12 bases lining up with TRBD1. This CDR3 is built from 15 residues. Germline loops: CDR1 SNHLY, CDR2 FYNNEI. J was trimmed by 6 bases and V by 6 bases; bases with no gene match: 6. CDR3 sequence (DNA): TGTGCCAGCAGCCGGGACAGGGGGCTTGTTCAGCCCCAGCATTTT. It codes for CASSRDRGLVQPQHF.

The V gene is TRBV30, the J gene TRBJ1-4; D ambiguous. This CDR3 is 15 amino acids long. Trimming shortened V by 5 bases and J by 10 bases, and 23 bases separated the two germline ends. From germline, CDR1 is GTSNPN and CDR2 SVGIG (reference sequence). Written as DNA, the CDR3 is TGTGCCTGGGGTACTTATGCGTCCCCCGGCGGAAAACTGTTTTTT. Translating it yields CAWGTYASPGGKLFF.

The genes are TRBV4-3 and TRBJ1-3; 7 bases are a match to TRBD1. Germline trimming cut 1 base from V and 3 bases from J; bases unmatched to any gene: 0. The CDR3 is 14 residues long. Germline V lookup: CDR1 LGHNA, CDR2 YSLEER. The CDR3 spells CASSQGQGGNTIYF. CDR3 in DNA: TGCGCCAGCAGCCAAGGACAGGGTGGAAACACCATATATTTT.

The gene calls are TRBV29-1 and TRBJ1-3, with 9 nucleotides matching TRBD1. The CDR3 has 13 amino acids. The junction had 14 bases not matched to a gene; V was cut back by 4 bases and J by 16 bases. Germline-derived CDR1 and CDR2 are SQVTM and ANQGSEA. CDR3 protein: CSVGGQGRRDEYF. CDR3 bases: TGCAGCGTTGGGGGACAGGGCCGAAGGGACGAGTATTTT.

This chain uses TRBV6-1 with TRBJ2-1; D unclear. The CDR3 loop spans 13 amino acids. Germline-derived CDR1 and CDR2 are MNHNS and SASEGT. V lost 2 bases and J lost 7, with 9 bases in between. The CDR3 DNA reads TGTGCCAGCAGTGAAAGTCTACCGAATGAGCAGTTCTTC. This sequence encodes CASSESLPNEQFF.

The CDR3: CASSQERGGRNYGYTF. The CDR3 coding sequence is TGTGCCAGCAGCCAAGAGAGGGGGGGACGGAACTATGGCTACACCTTC. The chain has TRBV14 and TRBJ1-2; tentatively, D is TRBD1 (6 bases). Looked up from germline, CDR1 is SGHDN and CDR2 is FVKESK. Between the trimmed V and J ends, which lost 0 bases and 2 bases, there was a span of 13 bases. The CDR3 contains 16 residues.

The gene calls are TRBV6-5 and TRBJ1-6, with 7 bases identical to TRBD1. The CDR3 has 16 amino acids. The germline CDR1 and CDR2 sequences are MNHEY and SVGAGI. The junction had 8 bases not matched to a gene; V was cut back by 4 bases and J by 5 bases. The CDR3 sequence: CASSFITGADNSPLHF. CDR3 DNA: TGTGCCAGCAGTTTTATTACAGGGGCTGATAATTCACCCCTCCACTTT.

The chain uses TRBV11-2 and TRBJ2-1; a weak D match, TRBD2 (6 bases). Germline-derived CDR1 and CDR2 are SGHAT and FQNNGV. Trimming removed 1 base from V and 8 bases from J, with 12 bases in between. This CDR3 is 14 amino acids long. The CDR3 DNA sequence: TGTGCCAGCAGCTTAGGACTAGAAGGGTATGAGCAGTTCTTC. Encoded protein: CASSLGLEGYEQFF.

This clone has just one count. The J gene is TRBJ1-2, the V gene TRBV19; the D is unclear. Germline V CDR1 and CDR2: LNHDA, SQIVND (reference sequence). The CDR3 is made up of 14 amino acids. V was clipped by 3 bases and J by 2 bases, with 10 bases between them. CDR3 DNA sequence: TGTGCCAGTAGTATCTTCCCCCAGAACTATGGCTACACCTTC. Translating it yields CASSIFPQNYGYTF.

The chain couples TRBV7-9 to TRBJ2-7; D possibly corresponds to TRBD1 (5 bases). The V end was cut by 3 bases, the J end by 7 bases, with 13 bases between. CDR3 size: 13 residues. CDR1 and CDR2 from the germline V gene are SEHNR and FQNEAQ (reference sequence). This CDR3 is CASSLELRQEQYF. CDR3 nucleotide sequence: TGTGCCAGCAGCTTGGAGCTGCGACAGGAGCAGTACTTC.

The rearrangement joins TRBV6-5 to TRBJ2-3; 11 bases are a match to TRBD2. Germline V gene data show CDR1 as MNHEY and CDR2 as SVGAGI. CDR3 size: 15 residues. V lost 5 bases, J lost 4 bases, and 5 bases stayed unmatched. CDR3 in DNA: TGTGCCAGCAGTCAGACTAGCGGGATTGCAGATACGCAGTATTTT. Its protein product is CASSQTSGIADTQYF.

This clone turned up a few times. This sequence joins TRBV18 and TRBJ1-4, with 7 bases aligning to TRBD1. The V gene's germline CDR1 is KGHSH and CDR2 LQKENI. The CDR3 sequence is 16 residues long. V gave up 1 base and J gave up 8 bases; unmatched junction bases: 10. CDR3 sequence: CASSPLVKGGREKLFF. The CDR3 DNA reads as TGTGCCAGCTCACCACTTGTGAAAGGGGGCCGGGAAAAACTGTTTTTT.

The chain joins TRBV19 to TRBJ2-4, with 10 bases that match TRBD1. The CDR3 sequence is 16 residues long. Trimming cost V 3 bases and J 1 base; bases outside gene matches: 3. Germline CDR1 is LNHDA and CDR2 is SQIVND (reference sequence). CDR3 in amino acids: CASSMGQGRAKNIQYF. DNA for the CDR3: TGTGCCAGTAGTATGGGACAGGGGCGGGCCAAAAACATTCAGTACTTC.

This clone has just one count. This chain connects TRBV6-2 or TRBV6-3 to TRBJ1-1, with 7 positions matching TRBD1. The V gene end was trimmed by 6 bases and the J gene end by 0 bases; junction bases not matched to a gene: 4. The CDR3 covers 14 residues. CDR1 is MNHEY, CDR2 SVGEGT, per germline. The CDR3 region is CASSRQGLNTEAFF. The CDR3 region has the DNA TGTGCCAGCAGCAGACAGGGCCTGAACACTGAAGCTTTCTTT.